The sample holds one count of the clone carrying this TCR beta chain. Per germline, CDR1 MNHEY and CDR2 SMNVEV (reference sequence). This CDR3 spans 14 amino acids. With 5 bases removed from V and 2 bases from J, the gap between germline ends came to 13 bases. The data derive from a study of shared clonotypes between healthy human individuals. Some clones are missing from TCRdb's copy, which holds only in-frame ones; the method was immunoSEQ multiplex PCR. The table includes under 750,000 clones, approximately 77% detected once. The sample consisted of memory CD4+ T cells sorted from blood. Subset described: CD45RA-negative fraction. The J gene is TRBJ2-7, the V gene TRBV27; D is perhaps TRBD1 or TRBD2 (5 bases each). This receptor was obtained from a woman aged 25 to 45 in good health. CDR3 amino acids: CASSRPGRTYEQYF. The DNA of the CDR3 is TGTGCCAGCAGTAGGCCGGGACGGACCTACGAGCAGTACTTC.